This T cell receptor (beta chain) was sequenced during a study of cytomegalovirus exposure and HLA in healthy donors. Notes on this clone: Its target is not known.

Study results and caveats: Solely CMV serostatus was available to characterize immune exposure.

V lost 5 bases, J lost 2 bases, and 2 bases stayed unmatched. CDR1 MDHEN and CDR2 SYDVKM come from the germline V gene. CDR3 length: 15 residues. 60 Vbeta and 13 Jbeta primers were used in PCR. Only in-frame clones appear in the TCRdb table, and some are missing; sequencing was by immunoSEQ multiplex PCR. The sample shows roughly 100,000 clones, 70% to 85% of them seen only once. The source of this sequence is a boy between 10 and 17 years old in good health and CMV-seronegative. This chain links TRBV28 with TRBJ2-3; TRBD2 matches at 12 bases. The sequenced material came from PBMCs. The CDR3 spells CASSGLAGPTDTQYF. The CDR3 nucleotides read TGTGCCAGCAGTGGACTAGCGGGGCCCACAGATACGCAGTATTTT.